The source of this T cell receptor beta chain is a study of spatial heterogeneity in lung cancer. Germline V lookup: CDR1 SGDLS, CDR2 YYNGEE. The CDR3 spans 15 residues. Germline trimming cut 3 bases from V and 4 bases from J; bases unmatched to any gene: 5. One entry per CDR3 protein results from TCRdb running MiXCR on the 5' RACE reads. The sample has under 30,000 distinct CDR3 sequences; about 6.3% are singletons. The time point: blood at routine non-recurrence follow-up after resection. Whole RNA came from tumor, nontumor lung or frozen PBMC and was sequenced without being sorted. This clonotype has a handful of counts.

V is TRBV9 and J is TRBJ2-2; 8 bases fit TRBD1. Sequencing was performed on PBMCs, taken at follow-up. The receptor was isolated from a male donor with early-stage non-small cell lung cancer. CDR3 region: CASSAETGVTGELFF. The CDR3 nucleotides are TGTGCCAGCAGCGCCGAGACAGGGGTCACCGGGGAGCTGTTTTTT.